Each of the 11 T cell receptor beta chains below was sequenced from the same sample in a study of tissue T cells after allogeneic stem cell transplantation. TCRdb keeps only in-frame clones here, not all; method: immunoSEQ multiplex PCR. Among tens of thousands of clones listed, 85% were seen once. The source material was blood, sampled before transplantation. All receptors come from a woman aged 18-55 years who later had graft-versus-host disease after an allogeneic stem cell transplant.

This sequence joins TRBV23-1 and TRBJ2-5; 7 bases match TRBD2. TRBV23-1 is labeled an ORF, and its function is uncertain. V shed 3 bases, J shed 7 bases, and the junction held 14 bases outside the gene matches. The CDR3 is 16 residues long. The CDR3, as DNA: TGCGCCAGCAGTCATCTCACGGCCACTAGCGCGGGGACCCAGTACTTC. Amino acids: CASSHLTATSAGTQYF.

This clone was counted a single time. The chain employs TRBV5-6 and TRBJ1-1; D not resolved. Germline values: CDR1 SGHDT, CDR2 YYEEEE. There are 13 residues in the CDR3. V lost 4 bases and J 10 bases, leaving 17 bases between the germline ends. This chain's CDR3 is CASSRTGRTRAFF. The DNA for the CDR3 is TGTGCCAGCAGCCGTACCGGCCGGACGAGAGCTTTCTTT.

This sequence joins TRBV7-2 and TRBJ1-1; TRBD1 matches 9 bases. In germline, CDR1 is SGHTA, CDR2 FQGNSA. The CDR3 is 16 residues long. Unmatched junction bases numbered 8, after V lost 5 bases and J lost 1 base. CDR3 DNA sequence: TGTGCCAGCAGCCTTGGACGACAGGGGGGGAACACTGAAGCTTTCTTT. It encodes CASSLGRQGGNTEAFF.

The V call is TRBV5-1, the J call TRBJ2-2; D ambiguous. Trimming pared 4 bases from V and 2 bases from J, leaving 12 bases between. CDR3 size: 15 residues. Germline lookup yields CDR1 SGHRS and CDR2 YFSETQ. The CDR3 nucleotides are TGCGCCAGCAGCCCCGCTGGGTTTAACACCGGGGAGCTGTTTTTT. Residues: CASSPAGFNTGELFF.

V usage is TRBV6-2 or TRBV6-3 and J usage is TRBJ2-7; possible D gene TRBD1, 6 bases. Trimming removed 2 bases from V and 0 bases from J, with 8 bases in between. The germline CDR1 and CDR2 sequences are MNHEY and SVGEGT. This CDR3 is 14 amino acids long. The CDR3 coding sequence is TGTGCCAGCAGTTACCGGGACAACTCCTACGAGCAGTACTTC. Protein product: CASSYRDNSYEQYF.

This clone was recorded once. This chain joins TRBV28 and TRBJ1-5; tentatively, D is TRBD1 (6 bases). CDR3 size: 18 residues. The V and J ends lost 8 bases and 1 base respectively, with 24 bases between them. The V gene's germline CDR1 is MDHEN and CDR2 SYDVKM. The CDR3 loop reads CASLPWHRAQGSNQPQHF. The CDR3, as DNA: TGTGCCAGCCTTCCCTGGCATAGGGCACAGGGAAGCAATCAGCCCCAGCATTTT.

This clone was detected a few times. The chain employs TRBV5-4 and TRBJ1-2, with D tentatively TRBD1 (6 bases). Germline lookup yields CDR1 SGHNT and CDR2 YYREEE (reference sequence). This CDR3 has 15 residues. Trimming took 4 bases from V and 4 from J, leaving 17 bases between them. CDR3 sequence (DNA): TGTGCCAGCAGCCACGGACAGATCGGAAGCTATGGCTACACCTTC. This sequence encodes CASSHGQIGSYGYTF.

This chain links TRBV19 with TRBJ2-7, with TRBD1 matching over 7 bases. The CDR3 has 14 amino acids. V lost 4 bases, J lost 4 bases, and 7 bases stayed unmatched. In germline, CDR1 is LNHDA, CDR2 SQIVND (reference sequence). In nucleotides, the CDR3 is TGTGCCAGTAGTACGGACAGGCTCCCGTACGAGCAGTACTTC. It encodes CASSTDRLPYEQYF. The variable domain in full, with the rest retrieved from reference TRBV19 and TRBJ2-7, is DGGITQSPKYLFRKEGQNVTLSCEQNLNHDAMYWYRQDPGQGLRLIYYSQIVNDFQKGDIAEGYSVSREKKESFPLTVTSAQKNPTAFYLCASSTDRLPYEQYFGPGTRLTVT.

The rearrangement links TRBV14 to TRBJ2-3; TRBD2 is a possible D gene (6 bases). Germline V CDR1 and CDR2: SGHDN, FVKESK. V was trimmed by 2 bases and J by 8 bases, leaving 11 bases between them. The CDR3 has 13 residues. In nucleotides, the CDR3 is TGTGCCAGCAGCCAACCGGGAGCCCTTACGCAGTATTTT. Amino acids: CASSQPGALTQYF. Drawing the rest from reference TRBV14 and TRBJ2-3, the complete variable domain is EAGVTQFPSHSVIEKGQTVTLRCDPISGHDNLYWYRRVMGKEIKFLLHFVKESKQDESGMPNNRFLAERTGGTYSTLKVQPAELEDSGVYFCASSQPGALTQYFGPGTRLTVL.

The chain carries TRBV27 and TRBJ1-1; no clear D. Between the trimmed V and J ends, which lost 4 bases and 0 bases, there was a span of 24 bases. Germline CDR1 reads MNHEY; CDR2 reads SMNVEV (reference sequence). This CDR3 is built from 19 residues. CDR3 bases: TGTGCCAGCAGTTGTCACCTCGCGCGGACCGTTCTCATGAACACTGAAGCTTTCTTT. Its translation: CASSCHLARTVLMNTEAFF.

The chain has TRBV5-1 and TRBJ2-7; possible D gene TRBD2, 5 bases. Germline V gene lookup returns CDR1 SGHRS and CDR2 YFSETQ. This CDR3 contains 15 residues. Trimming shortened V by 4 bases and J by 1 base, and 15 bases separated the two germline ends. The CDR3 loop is CASSRTSGMSYEQYF. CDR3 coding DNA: TGCGCCAGCAGCCGGACCTCGGGGATGTCCTACGAGCAGTACTTC. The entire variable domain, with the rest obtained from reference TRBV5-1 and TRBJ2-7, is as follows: KAGVTQTPRYLIKTRGQQVTLSCSPISGHRSVSWYQQTPGQGLQFLFEYFSETQRNKGNFPGRFSGRQFSNSRSEMNVSTLELGDSALYLCASSRTSGMSYEQYFGPGTRLTVT.